Listed below are T cell receptor beta chains from one sample, sequenced in a study of human T cells and chemical hapten exposure. TCRdb independently ran MiXCR on the RACE reads; one entry per CDR3 protein. Here the sample spans approximately 370,000 distinct CDR3 sequences, about 5.4% being singletons. The sequences come from whole blood, collected in connection with sensitization to the hapten diphenylcyclopropenone (DPC). Every receptor here comes from a woman under 30 with alopecia areata. Some clones in this sample may be carry-over from other donors' samples. Both conserved end residues are part of each CDR3. D genes are given only for firm matches. Only part of the rows carry a size: once, few, many, or a class if the clone is expanded.

>few|TRBD1|TRBV10-3|TRBJ2-7
TGTGCCATCAGTGAGTCGTTGACAGGGGGCCACGAGCAGTACTTC
CAISESLTGGHEQYF
>many|-|TRBV5-1|TRBJ1-2
TGCGCCAGCAGCTTGGAGGGACGGCATGGCTACACCTTC
CASSLEGRHGYTF
>many|TRBD1|TRBV3-1|TRBJ1-1
TGTGCCAGCAGCCGCCTGACAGGGGGAGGCCCCCTCTTCTTT
CASSRLTGGGPLFF
>many|-|TRBV19|TRBJ2-2
TGTGCCAGTATCGACAGGGGAGGGTCCGGGGAGCTGTTTTTT
CASIDRGGSGELFF
>many|TRBD1|TRBV29-1|TRBJ2-7
TGCAGCGTTGAGGGGACAGGTCATAGCTCCTACGAGCAGTACTTC
CSVEGTGHSSYEQYF
>many|-|TRBV7-2|TRBJ2-3
TGTGCCAGCAGCTTAGTTCCGTCGAGGCAAGATACGCAGTATTTT
CASSLVPSRQDTQYF
>many|-|TRBV18|TRBJ1-5
TGTGCCAGCTCAGAGCGGGACAACAATCAGCCCCAGCATTTT
CASSERDNNQPQHF
>-|TRBD1|TRBV20-1|TRBJ2-1
TGCAGTGCTAGACCTGGGACAGGGGACTACAATGAGCAGTTCTTC
CSARPGTGDYNEQFF
>many|-|TRBV29-1|TRBJ2-3
TGCAGCGTTGAATCTGCGGGGACAGATACGCAGTATTTT
CSVESAGTDTQYF
>few|TRBD1|TRBV27|TRBJ1-1
TGTGCCAGCAGTTTATCCCCAGGGGGAATCACTGAAGCTTTCTTT
CASSLSPGGITEAFF
>many|-|TRBV29-1|TRBJ2-3
TGCAGCGTTGAAGATCCTAGTGGGCCAGATACGCAGTATTTT
CSVEDPSGPDTQYF
>many|-|TRBV28|TRBJ2-7
TGTGCCAGCAGTCCTACGGGGGCGGAATCCTACGAGCAGTACTTC
CASSPTGAESYEQYF
>many|-|TRBV2|TRBJ2-6
TGTGCCAGCAGTGTACAGGAGCTCAACGTCCTGACTTTC
CASSVQELNVLTF
>many|-|TRBV5-1|TRBJ2-7
TGCGCCACCTCTGAGGGGAGCTCCTACGAGCAGTACTTC
CATSEGSSYEQYF
>few|-|TRBV3-1|TRBJ2-5
TGTGCCAGCAGCCCTACAGGGAAAGGAGAGACCCAGTACTTC
CASSPTGKGETQYF
>many|TRBD1|TRBV6-4|TRBJ2-6
TGTGCCAGCAGTAATACAGGGGGTACTGGGGCCAACGTCCTGACTTTC
CASSNTGGTGANVLTF
>many|TRBD1|TRBV7-9|TRBJ1-2
TGTGCCAGCAGCTTAAGAGGACAGGGAAATGGCTACACCTTC
CASSLRGQGNGYTF
>few|TRBD1|TRBV20-1|TRBJ2-2
TGCAGTGCTAGAGAGCAGACAGGGGGCTCCGGGGAGCTGTTTTTT
CSAREQTGGSGELFF
>-|TRBD1|TRBV29-1|TRBJ2-3
TGCAGCGTGAATCTCAGGGGGCTCACAGATACGCAGTATTTT
CSVNLRGLTDTQYF
>many|TRBD1|TRBV6-2/TRBV6-3|TRBJ1-6
TGTGCCAGCAGCTACAGGGGGCAAAACTCACCCCTCCACTTT
CASSYRGQNSPLHF